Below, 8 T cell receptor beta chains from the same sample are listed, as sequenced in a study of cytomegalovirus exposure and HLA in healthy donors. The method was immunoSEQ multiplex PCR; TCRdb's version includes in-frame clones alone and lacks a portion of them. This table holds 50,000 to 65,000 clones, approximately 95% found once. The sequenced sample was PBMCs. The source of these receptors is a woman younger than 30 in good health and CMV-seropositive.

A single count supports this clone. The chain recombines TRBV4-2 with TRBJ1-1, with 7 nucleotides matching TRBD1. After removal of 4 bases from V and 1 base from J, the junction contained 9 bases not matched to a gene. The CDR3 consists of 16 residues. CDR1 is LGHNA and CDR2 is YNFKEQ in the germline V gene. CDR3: CASSPSWTGGNTEAFF. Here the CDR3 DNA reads TGTGCCAGCAGCCCATCCTGGACAGGCGGGAACACTGAAGCTTTCTTT.

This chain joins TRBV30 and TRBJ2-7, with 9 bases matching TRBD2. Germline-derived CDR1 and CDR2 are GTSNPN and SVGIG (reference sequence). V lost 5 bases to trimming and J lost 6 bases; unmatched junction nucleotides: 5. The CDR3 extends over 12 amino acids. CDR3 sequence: CAWGGLATEQYF. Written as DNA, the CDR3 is TGTGCCTGGGGGGGACTAGCTACCGAGCAGTACTTC. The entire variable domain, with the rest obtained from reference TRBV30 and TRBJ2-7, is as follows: SQTIHQWPATLVQPVGSPLSLECTVEGTSNPNLYWYRQAAGRGLQLLFYSVGIGQISSEVPQNLSASRPQDRQFILSSKKLLLSDSGFYLCAWGGLATEQYFGPGTRLTVT.

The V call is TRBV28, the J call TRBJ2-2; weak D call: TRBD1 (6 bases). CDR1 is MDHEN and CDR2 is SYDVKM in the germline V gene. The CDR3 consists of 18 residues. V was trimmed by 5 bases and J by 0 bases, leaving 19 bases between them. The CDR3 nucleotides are TGTGCCAGCAGTGGGGGCCGGGGCACTAAGACGAACACCGGGGAGCTGTTTTTT. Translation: CASSGGRGTKTNTGELFF. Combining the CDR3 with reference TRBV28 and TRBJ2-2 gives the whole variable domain DVKVTQSSRYLVKRTGEKVFLECVQDMDHENMFWYRQDPGLGLRLIYFSYDVKMKEKGDIPEGYSVSREKKERFSLILESASTNQTSMYLCASSGGRGTKTNTGELFFGEGSRLTVL.

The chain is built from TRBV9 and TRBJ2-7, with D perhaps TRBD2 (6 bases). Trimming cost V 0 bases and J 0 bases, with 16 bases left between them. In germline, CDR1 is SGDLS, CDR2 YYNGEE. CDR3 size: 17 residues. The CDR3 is CASSVDPSRGNSYEQYF. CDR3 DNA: TGTGCCAGCAGCGTAGACCCCTCGCGGGGCAACTCCTACGAGCAGTACTTC.

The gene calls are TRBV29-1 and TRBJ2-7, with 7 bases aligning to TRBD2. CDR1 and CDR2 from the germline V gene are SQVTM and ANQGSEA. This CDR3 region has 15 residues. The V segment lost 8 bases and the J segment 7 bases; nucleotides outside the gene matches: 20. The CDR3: CSMGGTFREKREQYF. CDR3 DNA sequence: TGCAGCATGGGGGGGACTTTTCGGGAAAAGCGGGAGCAGTACTTC.

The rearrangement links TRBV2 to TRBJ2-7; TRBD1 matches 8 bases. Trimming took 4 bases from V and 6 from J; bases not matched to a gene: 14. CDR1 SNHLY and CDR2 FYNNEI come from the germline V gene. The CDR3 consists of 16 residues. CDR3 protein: CASSVHSQGATTEQYF. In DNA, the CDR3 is TGTGCCAGCAGTGTACATTCCCAGGGGGCGACGACCGAGCAGTACTTC.

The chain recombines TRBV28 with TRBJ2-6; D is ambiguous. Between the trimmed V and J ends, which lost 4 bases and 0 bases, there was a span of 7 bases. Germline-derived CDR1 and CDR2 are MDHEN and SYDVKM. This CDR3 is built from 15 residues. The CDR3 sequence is CASSSYLSGANVLTF. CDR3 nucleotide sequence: TGTGCCAGCAGTTCCTACCTCTCTGGGGCCAACGTCCTGACTTTC.

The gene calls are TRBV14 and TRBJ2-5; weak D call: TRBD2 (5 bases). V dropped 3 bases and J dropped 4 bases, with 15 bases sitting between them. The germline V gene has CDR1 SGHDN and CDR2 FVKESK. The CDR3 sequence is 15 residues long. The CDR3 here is CASSHLTQRRETQYF. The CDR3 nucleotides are TGTGCCAGCAGCCATCTGACTCAGCGGCGAGAGACCCAGTACTTC.